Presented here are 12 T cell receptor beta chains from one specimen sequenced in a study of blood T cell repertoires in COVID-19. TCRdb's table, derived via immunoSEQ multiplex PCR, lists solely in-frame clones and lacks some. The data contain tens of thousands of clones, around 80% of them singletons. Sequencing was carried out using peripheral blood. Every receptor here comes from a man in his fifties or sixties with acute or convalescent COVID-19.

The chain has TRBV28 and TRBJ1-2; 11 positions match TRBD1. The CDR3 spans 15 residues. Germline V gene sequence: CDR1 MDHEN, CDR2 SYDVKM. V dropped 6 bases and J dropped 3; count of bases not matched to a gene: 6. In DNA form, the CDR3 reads TGTGCCAGCAGATCCGGGGGACAGGGGGACTATGGCTACACCTTC. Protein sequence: CASRSGGQGDYGYTF.

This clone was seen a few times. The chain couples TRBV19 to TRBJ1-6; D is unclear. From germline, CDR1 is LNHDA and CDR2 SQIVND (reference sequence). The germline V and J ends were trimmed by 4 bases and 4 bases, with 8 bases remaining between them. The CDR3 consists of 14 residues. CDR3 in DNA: TGTGCCAGTAGTAATAGACAATATAATTCACCCCTCCACTTT. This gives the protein CASSNRQYNSPLHF.

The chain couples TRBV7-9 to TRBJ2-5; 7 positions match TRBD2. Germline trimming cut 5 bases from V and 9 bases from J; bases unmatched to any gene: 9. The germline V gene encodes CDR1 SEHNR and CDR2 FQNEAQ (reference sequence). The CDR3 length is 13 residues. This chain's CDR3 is CASSETSPRAQYF. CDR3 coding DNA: TGTGCCAGCAGCGAGACTAGCCCCAGGGCCCAGTACTTC.

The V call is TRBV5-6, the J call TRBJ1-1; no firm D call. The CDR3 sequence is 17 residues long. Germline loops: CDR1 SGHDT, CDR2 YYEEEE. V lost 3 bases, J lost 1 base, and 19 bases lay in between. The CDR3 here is CASSSTWLGGWNTEAFF. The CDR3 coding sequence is TGTGCCAGCAGCTCCACCTGGCTCGGCGGATGGAACACTGAAGCTTTCTTT.

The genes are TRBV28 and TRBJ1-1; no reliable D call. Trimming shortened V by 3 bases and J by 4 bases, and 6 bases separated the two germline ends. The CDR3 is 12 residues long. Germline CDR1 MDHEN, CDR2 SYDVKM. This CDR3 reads CASSFAGTEAFF. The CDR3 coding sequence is TGTGCCAGCAGTTTCGCAGGCACTGAAGCTTTCTTT.

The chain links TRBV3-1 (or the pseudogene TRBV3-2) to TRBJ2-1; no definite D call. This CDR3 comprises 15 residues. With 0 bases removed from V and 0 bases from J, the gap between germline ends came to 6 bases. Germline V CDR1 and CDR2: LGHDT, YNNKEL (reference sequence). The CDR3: CASSQDHYSYNEQFF. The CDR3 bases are TGTGCCAGCAGCCAAGACCACTACTCCTACAATGAGCAGTTCTTC.

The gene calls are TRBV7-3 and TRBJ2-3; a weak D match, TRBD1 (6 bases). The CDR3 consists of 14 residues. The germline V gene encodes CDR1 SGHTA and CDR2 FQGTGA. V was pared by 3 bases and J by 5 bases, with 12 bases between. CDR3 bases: TGTGCCAGCAGCTTCGGGCAGGGGATAGATACGCAGTATTTT. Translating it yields CASSFGQGIDTQYF.

The CDR3 DNA reads as TGTGCCAGCAGCTCAAACAGGGATGAGCAGTTCTTC. Its protein is CASSSNRDEQFF. The chain uses TRBV11-1 and TRBJ2-1, with D maybe TRBD1 (6 bases). Trimming cost V 4 bases and J 8 bases, with 9 bases left between them. From germline, CDR1 is SGHAT and CDR2 FQDESV (reference sequence). This CDR3 is built from 12 residues.

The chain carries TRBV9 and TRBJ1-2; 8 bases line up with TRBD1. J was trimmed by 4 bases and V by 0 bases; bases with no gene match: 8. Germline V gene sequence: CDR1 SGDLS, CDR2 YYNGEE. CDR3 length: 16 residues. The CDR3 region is CASSVGTGTVGYGYTF. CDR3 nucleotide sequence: TGTGCCAGCAGCGTAGGGACAGGGACGGTCGGCTATGGCTACACCTTC.

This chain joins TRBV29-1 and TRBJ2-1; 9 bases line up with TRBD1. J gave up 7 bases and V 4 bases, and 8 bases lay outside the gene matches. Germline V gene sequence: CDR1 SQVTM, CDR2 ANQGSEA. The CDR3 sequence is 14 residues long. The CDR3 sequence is CSVVPGQGGNEQFF. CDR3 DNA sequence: TGCAGCGTTGTCCCGGGACAGGGCGGAAATGAGCAGTTCTTC.

CDR3 residues: CASSLRAGGSYEQYV. CDR3 DNA sequence: TGTGCCAGCAGTTTGCGGGCAGGGGGAAGCTACGAGCAGTACGTC. The V gene is TRBV28, the J gene TRBJ2-7; TRBD1 matches at 7 bases. V dropped 3 bases and J dropped 3; count of bases not matched to a gene: 8. This CDR3 contains 15 residues. Germline V lookup: CDR1 MDHEN, CDR2 SYDVKM.

The CDR3 DNA is TGTGCCAGCTCACCCCGGGGGGGACAGGGGGATTCACCCCTCCACTTT. This gives the protein CASSPRGGQGDSPLHF. The chain uses TRBV18 and TRBJ1-6, with 11 bases that match TRBD1. The trim removed 3 bases at V and 8 bases at J, leaving 6 bases unmatched. Germline V gene sequence: CDR1 KGHSH, CDR2 LQKENI. The length of the CDR3 is 16 residues. Together with reference TRBV18 and TRBJ1-6, the CDR3 gives the full variable domain: NAGVMQNPRHLVRRRGQEARLRCSPMKGHSHVYWYRQLPEEGLKFMVYLQKENIIDESGMPKERFSAEFPKEGPSILRIQQVVRGDSAAYFCASSPRGGQGDSPLHFGNGTRLTVT.